Presented here are 27 T cell receptor beta chains from one specimen sequenced in a study of T cell changes during pregnancy in multiple sclerosis. Data came from immunoSEQ multiplex PCR; TCRdb stores just in-frame clones and leaves some out. The sample lists 30,000 to 35,000 clones, about 87% occurring once. Source: CD8+ T cells from peripheral blood mononuclear cells, taken in the first trimester of pregnancy. The source of these receptors is a female donor with multiple sclerosis, enrolled in a pregnancy study.

The chain is built from TRBV6-5 and TRBJ1-2; TRBD1 is a possible D gene (6 bases). The CDR3 has 13 amino acids. Per the germline V gene, CDR1 is MNHEY and CDR2 is SVGAGI. The germline V and J ends were trimmed by 2 bases and 7 bases, with 11 bases remaining between them. The CDR3 loop reads CASSYEGVGGYTF. As DNA, the CDR3 is TGTGCCAGCAGTTACGAGGGGGTTGGTGGCTACACCTTC.

This chain uses TRBV30 with TRBJ2-5; a weak D match, TRBD2 (5 bases). Germline V gene sequence: CDR1 GTSNPN, CDR2 SVGIG (reference sequence). With 4 bases removed from V and 1 base from J, the gap between germline ends came to 10 bases. The CDR3 has 13 residues. The CDR3 DNA reads as TGTGCCTGGACACGGGGTCCCCAAGAGACCCAGTACTTC. Residues: CAWTRGPQETQYF.

This chain uses TRBV11-3 with TRBJ1-1; D is undetermined. The CDR3 spans 15 residues. Germline V gene lookup returns CDR1 SGHNT and CDR2 YENEEA. V was cut by 3 bases and J by 0 bases, with 11 bases left in between. This CDR3 is CASSFKIQLNTEAFF. The CDR3 region has the DNA TGTGCCAGCAGCTTTAAAATTCAGTTGAACACTGAAGCTTTCTTT.

This clone was detected many times. This sequence joins TRBV28 and TRBJ1-1, with a possible D match to TRBD1 (6 bases). Germline CDR1 is MDHEN and CDR2 is SYDVKM. V dropped 6 bases and J dropped 7 bases, with 27 bases sitting between them. The CDR3 length is 17 residues. CDR3 nucleotide sequence: TGTGCCAGCAGCTACGACGCACTGGACCGGGACATAGGTGAAGCTTTCTTT. Translating it yields CASSYDALDRDIGEAFF.

The rearrangement uses TRBV7-6 and TRBJ2-1; 12 positions match TRBD2. J gave up 4 bases and V 5 bases, and 3 bases lay outside the gene matches. This CDR3 contains 15 residues. CDR1 and CDR2 (germline): SGHVS, FNYEAQ. The CDR3 nucleotides are TGTGCCAGCAGCCTTGGACTAGCGGGATACAATGAGCAGTTCTTC. The encoded protein is CASSLGLAGYNEQFF.

In this sample, this clone turned up once. The chain is built from TRBV9 and TRBJ2-1; no clear D. This CDR3 has 16 amino acids. Germline CDR1 SGDLS, CDR2 YYNGEE. V lost 4 bases and J 0 bases, leaving 14 bases between the germline ends. The CDR3 spells CASSRNGWSSYNEQFF. The CDR3 region has the DNA TGTGCCAGCAGCCGAAACGGCTGGAGCTCCTACAATGAGCAGTTCTTC.

CDR3 sequence (DNA): TGTGCCTGGAGTGCGGGACTAGCGGAGGGGTGGAATGAGCAGTTCTTC. It is translated as CAWSAGLAEGWNEQFF. The chain uses TRBV30 and TRBJ2-1; 11 bases are a match to TRBD2. Germline V CDR1 and CDR2: GTSNPN, SVGIG (reference sequence). This CDR3 has 16 amino acids. J was trimmed by 7 bases and V by 1 base; bases with no gene match: 9.

This sequence joins TRBV27 and TRBJ2-1, with TRBD2 identical over 9 bases. There are 16 residues in the CDR3. CDR1 and CDR2 from the germline V gene are MNHEY and SMNVEV (reference sequence). Trimming removed 5 bases from V and 1 base from J; junction bases left unmatched: 6. The CDR3 nucleotides are TGTGCCAGCAGTCCCTCTAGCGGGGAATCCTACAATGAGCAGTTCTTC. Translated, it gives CASSPSSGESYNEQFF.

V is TRBV27 and J is TRBJ2-3; D ambiguous. Germline V gene data show CDR1 as MNHEY and CDR2 as SMNVEV (reference sequence). The CDR3 consists of 13 residues. The V and J ends lost 5 bases and 2 bases respectively, with 8 bases between them. CDR3 bases: TGTGCCAGCAGTGTCCCAAACACAGATACGCAGTATTTT. It is translated as CASSVPNTDTQYF.

On this clone: The same CDR3 can be traced to other DNA sequences in this sample. This rearrangement joins TRBV5-1 to TRBJ2-2; TRBD2 matches 13 bases. CDR1 is SGHRS and CDR2 is YFSETQ in the germline V gene. The ends lost 0 bases at V and 5 bases at J; junction bases unmatched: 4. The CDR3 spans 17 residues. This CDR3 is CASSLGLAGGPTGELFF. The CDR3 nucleotides are TGCGCCAGCAGCTTGGGACTAGCGGGAGGTCCTACCGGGGAGCTGTTTTTT. Looking up the rest from reference TRBV5-1 and TRBJ2-2 gives the full variable domain: KAGVTQTPRYLIKTRGQQVTLSCSPISGHRSVSWYQQTPGQGLQFLFEYFSETQRNKGNFPGRFSGRQFSNSRSEMNVSTLELGDSALYLCASSLGLAGGPTGELFFGEGSRLTVL.

The chain has TRBV27 and TRBJ1-1, with a possible D match to TRBD1 (5 bases). CDR3 length: 14 residues. Between the trimmed V and J ends, which lost 5 bases and 4 bases, there was a span of 14 bases. Germline V lookup: CDR1 MNHEY, CDR2 SMNVEV (reference sequence). The CDR3 DNA reads TGTGCCAGCAGTGCCTGGGGGGTGGTCACTGAAGCTTTCTTT. This translates into CASSAWGVVTEAFF.

V gene TRBV19 combines with J gene TRBJ2-7, with a possible D match to TRBD2 (5 bases). Looked up from germline, CDR1 is LNHDA and CDR2 is SQIVND (reference sequence). The CDR3 covers 14 residues. V gave up 2 bases and J gave up 4 bases, with 12 bases separating them. CDR3 nucleotide sequence: TGTGCCAGTAGTATATCCCGGACGGGGTACGAGCAGTACTTC. Protein sequence: CASSISRTGYEQYF.

The chain couples TRBV28 to TRBJ2-7; TRBD2 is a possible D gene (5 bases). Trimming removed 6 bases at V and 0 bases at J, with 12 bases between. Germline lookup yields CDR1 MDHEN and CDR2 SYDVKM. The CDR3 is made up of 14 amino acids. CDR3 protein: CASRHTSVSYEQYF. CDR3 nucleotide sequence: TGTGCCAGCAGACACACTAGTGTCTCCTACGAGCAGTACTTC.

This clone was detected only once. The chain joins TRBV16 to TRBJ1-2; tentative D call: TRBD1 (5 bases). Germline V gene lookup returns CDR1 KGHSY and CDR2 FQNENV. Trimming took off 3 bases at V and 0 bases at J, with 17 bases between the two ends. The CDR3 has 17 amino acids. This CDR3 reads CASSHTQQGSANYGYTF. The CDR3 region has the DNA TGTGCCAGCAGCCACACCCAGCAGGGCTCAGCTAACTATGGCTACACCTTC.

The chain recombines TRBV4-1 with TRBJ2-7; 10 bases are a match to TRBD2. V lost 4 bases to trimming and J lost 3 bases; unmatched junction nucleotides: 6. There are 15 residues in the CDR3. CDR1 and CDR2 (germline): MGHRA, YSYEKL. The CDR3 sequence is CASSPGLAGGYEQYF. CDR3 nucleotides: TGCGCCAGCAGCCCAGGTTTAGCGGGAGGCTACGAGCAGTACTTC.

Remarks on this clone: Within the sample, other DNA sequences also encode this same CDR3. The genes are TRBV10-3 and TRBJ2-7; possible D gene TRBD2, 5 bases. This CDR3 is 14 amino acids long. CDR1 is ENHRY, CDR2 SYGVKD, per germline. Between the trimmed V and J ends, which lost 8 bases and 3 bases, there was a span of 17 bases. The CDR3 DNA follows: TGTGCCATCGCGCTGTATAGCGAATACTACGAGCAGTACTTC. This sequence encodes CAIALYSEYYEQYF.

The chain couples TRBV7-7 to TRBJ2-7; D is perhaps TRBD1 (5 bases). V lost 2 bases and J 3 bases, leaving 8 bases between the germline ends. The CDR3 is 13 residues long. Looked up from germline, CDR1 is SSHAT and CDR2 is FNYEAQ (reference sequence). In DNA form, the CDR3 reads TGTGCCAGCAGCTTAAGCAGGGACTACGAGCAGTACTTC. Amino acids: CASSLSRDYEQYF.

J is TRBJ1-5 and V is TRBV19, with D unclear. Germline V gene data show CDR1 as LNHDA and CDR2 as SQIVND (reference sequence). CDR3 size: 13 residues. Trimming stripped 3 bases from V and 5 bases from J, with 8 bases between. The CDR3 coding sequence is TGTGCCAGTAGTATCGAATTAGATCAGCCCCAGCATTTT. As protein: CASSIELDQPQHF.

J is TRBJ1-2 and V is TRBV4-2; D gene ambiguous. The CDR3 length is 13 residues. CDR1 is LGHNA, CDR2 YNFKEQ, per germline. V was clipped by 1 base and J by 4 bases, with 7 bases between them. DNA of the CDR3: TGTGCCAGCAGCCAAGGAGGTAGCTATGGCTACACCTTC. It codes for CASSQGGSYGYTF.

V and J are TRBV6-5 and TRBJ2-1; 12 bases line up with TRBD2. The CDR3 consists of 16 residues. After removal of 4 bases from V and 5 bases from J, the junction contained 6 bases not matched to a gene. In germline, CDR1 is MNHEY, CDR2 SVGAGI. CDR3 coding DNA: TGTGCCAGCAGTTCTCCCTCTAGCGGGGGGGACAATGAGCAGTTCTTC. Translated, it gives CASSSPSSGGDNEQFF.

This clone is judged medium-sized (0.01 to 0.1%). This chain connects TRBV14 to TRBJ2-1, with TRBD2 matching over 13 bases. Per germline, CDR1 SGHDN and CDR2 FVKESK. The CDR3 sequence is 16 residues long. The J segment lost 10 bases and the V segment lost 3 bases, leaving 9 bases of the junction unmatched. Here the CDR3 DNA reads TGTGCCAGCAGCCAGTTTACTAGCGGGGGGGCTGAGGAGCAGTTCTTC. Its translation: CASSQFTSGGAEEQFF.

This chain connects TRBV7-9 to TRBJ2-7; no definite D call. The CDR3 loop spans 14 amino acids. CDR1 and CDR2 from the germline V gene are SEHNR and FQNEAQ (reference sequence). V gave up 1 base and J gave up 0 bases, with 7 bases separating them. CDR3 sequence (DNA): TGTGCCAGCAGCTTAGGAGAGATCTCCTACGAGCAGTACTTC. It codes for CASSLGEISYEQYF.

Here the CDR3 reads CAWTSGGAETDTQYF. CDR3 in DNA: TGTGCCTGGACTAGCGGGGGGGCAGAGACGGATACGCAGTATTTT. This chain uses TRBV30 with TRBJ2-3, with 12 bases identical to TRBD2. Trimming took 4 bases from V and 6 from J; bases not matched to a gene: 8. The CDR3 has 15 amino acids. Germline assignment: CDR1 GTSNPN and CDR2 SVGIG (reference sequence).

The chain combines TRBV28 with TRBJ2-3, with 10 bases matching TRBD2. Germline trimming cut 3 bases from V and 0 bases from J; bases unmatched to any gene: 9. The germline V gene has CDR1 MDHEN and CDR2 SYDVKM. This CDR3 region has 18 residues. The CDR3 DNA is TGTGCCAGCAGTTTCTTGGTAGCGGGAGGCCTTAGCACAGATACGCAGTATTTT. Translation: CASSFLVAGGLSTDTQYF.

The chain carries TRBV30 and TRBJ2-1; no definite D call. V lost 8 bases, J lost 9 bases, and 20 bases lay in between. The CDR3 has 13 residues. Germline V gene data show CDR1 as GTSNPN and CDR2 as SVGIG (reference sequence). The CDR3 sequence: CAGTADPLVEQFF. For the CDR3, the DNA is TGTGCCGGAACAGCAGACCCTTTAGTTGAGCAGTTCTTC.

The gene calls are TRBV6-5 and TRBJ2-3; D possibly corresponds to TRBD2 (6 bases). V lost 0 bases to trimming and J lost 4 bases, with 14 bases between them. Germline loops: CDR1 MNHEY, CDR2 SVGAGI. The CDR3 has 16 amino acids. This CDR3 reads CASSYSMVREPDTQYF. The CDR3 DNA reads as TGTGCCAGCAGTTACTCGATGGTACGGGAGCCAGATACGCAGTATTTT.

This clone has only one observation. V and J are TRBV7-3 and TRBJ2-7; 8 nucleotides align to TRBD1. Germline V gene sequence: CDR1 SGHTA, CDR2 FQGTGA. J was trimmed by 6 bases and V by 2 bases; bases with no gene match: 3. CDR3 size: 13 residues. Here the CDR3 reads CASSLGTGSEQYF. CDR3 bases: TGTGCCAGCAGCTTAGGGACAGGCAGCGAGCAGTACTTC.